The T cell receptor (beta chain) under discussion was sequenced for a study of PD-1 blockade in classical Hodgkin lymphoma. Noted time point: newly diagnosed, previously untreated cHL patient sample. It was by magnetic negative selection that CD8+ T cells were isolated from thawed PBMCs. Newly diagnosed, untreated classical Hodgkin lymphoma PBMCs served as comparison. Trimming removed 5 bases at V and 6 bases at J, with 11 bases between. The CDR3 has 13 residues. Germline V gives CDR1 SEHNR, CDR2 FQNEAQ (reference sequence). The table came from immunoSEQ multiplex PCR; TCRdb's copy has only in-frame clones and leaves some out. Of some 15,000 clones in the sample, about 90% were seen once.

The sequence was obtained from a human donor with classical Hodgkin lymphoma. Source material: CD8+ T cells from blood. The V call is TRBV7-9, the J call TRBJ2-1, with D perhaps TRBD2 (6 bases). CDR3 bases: TGTGCCAGCAGCCGTAGACTAGGCAATGAGCAGTTCTTC. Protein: CASSRRLGNEQFF.